The next 29 T cell receptor beta chains were all read from a single sample in a study of CD8 T cells in Susac syndrome. RNA was extracted with the RNeasy kit, and a quantity of roughly 0.45 to 1 ug was reverse transcribed using random hexamers. MiXCR was run by TCRdb on the immunoSEQ multiplex PCR reads, yielding one entry per CDR3 protein. The table records 200,000 to 300,000 distinct CDR3 sequences, roughly 93% of them present only once. Specimen: CD4+ T cells from PBMCs. The receptors were sampled from a human donor with multiple sclerosis.

Regarding this clonotype: One end of the junction does not line up with germline, which may come from a read error. The chain combines TRBV12-5 with TRBJ2-5; 7 bases are shared with TRBD1. The CDR3 loop spans 14 amino acids. CDR1 LGHNT and CDR2 FRNRAP come from the germline V gene. The CDR3 is CASGLGQPEETQYF. In nucleotides, the CDR3 is TGTGCTAGTGGCTTGGGACAGCCCGAGGAGACCCAGTACTTC.

The rearrangement links TRBV29-1 to TRBJ2-1, with 8 nucleotides matching TRBD1. The CDR3 has 17 residues. The germline V gene has CDR1 SQVTM and CDR2 ANQGSEA. Losses at the gene ends were 4 bases for V and 0 bases for J; bases not matched to a gene: 11. The CDR3 region has the DNA TGCAGCGTTGGACAGGGACAGGCCTTAAGCTCCTACAATGAGCAGTTCTTC. It encodes CSVGQGQALSSYNEQFF.

V usage is TRBV29-1 and J usage is TRBJ2-7; 13 bases are a match to TRBD2. CDR3 length: 17 amino acids. The ends lost 7 bases at V and 5 bases at J; junction bases unmatched: 17. The V gene's germline CDR1 is SQVTM and CDR2 ANQGSEA. Here the CDR3 reads CSGPWTSGSEIPDEQYV. CDR3 DNA sequence: TGCAGCGGGCCGTGGACTAGCGGGAGCGAAATTCCTGACGAGCAGTACGTC.

This rearrangement joins TRBV6-1 to TRBJ1-3; the D is unclear. Germline V gene data show CDR1 as MNHNS and CDR2 as SASEGT. The CDR3 extends over 15 amino acids. V was clipped by 6 bases and J by 13 bases, with 25 bases between them. CDR3 amino acids: CASSSRQGGPGTIYF. CDR3 in DNA: TGTGCCAGCAGCTCTAGACAAGGCGGACCGGGCACGATATATTTT.

The rearrangement links TRBV11-2 to TRBJ1-6; 8 bases fit TRBD1. V lost 2 bases, J lost 9 bases, and 6 bases stayed unmatched. CDR3 length: 15 amino acids. Germline values: CDR1 SGHAT, CDR2 FQNNGV. The CDR3, as DNA: TGTGCCAGCAGCTTATTGCAGGGGGCTACTTCACCCCTCCACTTT. The encoded protein is CASSLLQGATSPLHF.

This chain links TRBV12-3 or TRBV12-4 with TRBJ1-6; D call uncertain. The CDR3 length is 15 residues. V lost 2 bases, J lost 1 base, and 6 bases lay in between. The CDR3 region has the DNA TGTGCCAGCAGTTTATTAAGATCCTATAATTCACCCCTCCACTTT. Translated, it gives CASSLLRSYNSPLHF.

The genes are TRBV6-5 and TRBJ2-7, with TRBD1 matching 10 bases. This CDR3 region has 16 residues. With V trimmed by 0 bases and J by 5 bases, 7 bases remained unmatched. Looked up from germline, CDR1 is MNHEY and CDR2 is SVGAGI. CDR3 protein: CASSYSSPGQGNEQYF. CDR3 nucleotides: TGTGCCAGCAGTTACTCGAGCCCGGGACAGGGGAACGAGCAGTACTTC.

The genes are TRBV15 and TRBJ2-3, with 8 bases fitting TRBD2. Trimming took 0 bases from V and 6 from J; bases not matched to a gene: 8. Germline CDR1 is LNHNV and CDR2 is YYDKDF (reference sequence). The CDR3 contains 16 residues. CDR3 sequence: CATSRDPRGVGDTQYF. CDR3 coding DNA: TGTGCCACCAGCAGAGATCCGCGGGGGGTTGGTGATACGCAGTATTTT.

The chain combines TRBV7-6 with TRBJ2-7; D possibly corresponds to TRBD1 (5 bases). Germline V gene data show CDR1 as SGHVS and CDR2 as FNYEAQ. The germline V and J ends were trimmed by 2 bases and 4 bases, with 15 bases remaining between them. CDR3 length: 15 residues. DNA for the CDR3: TGTGCCAGCAGCTTATCCCCAGGGTTTTTGTACGAGCAGTACTTC. It codes for CASSLSPGFLYEQYF.

This chain connects TRBV19 to TRBJ1-1; D is uncertain. CDR1 is LNHDA and CDR2 is SQIVND in the germline V gene (reference sequence). The CDR3 sequence is 12 residues long. Trimming cost V 7 bases and J 1 base, with 7 bases left between them. CDR3 amino acids: CASIRTNTEAFF. The CDR3 bases are TGTGCCAGTATACGTACGAACACTGAAGCTTTCTTT.

The chain links TRBV19 to TRBJ1-2; 7 bases agree with TRBD1. CDR1 is LNHDA, CDR2 SQIVND, per germline (reference sequence). Germline trimming cut 3 bases from V and 0 bases from J; bases unmatched to any gene: 4. CDR3 length: 15 residues. The chain's CDR3 is CASSIGQAPNYGYTF. CDR3 sequence (DNA): TGTGCCAGTAGTATTGGACAGGCGCCTAACTATGGCTACACCTTC.

The chain combines TRBV19 with TRBJ2-5; the D gene is possibly TRBD2 (7 bases). The CDR3 is 16 residues long. The germline gives CDR1 LNHDA, CDR2 SQIVND (reference sequence). Trimming stripped 4 bases from V and 2 bases from J, with 17 bases between. The CDR3 spells CASSKDGGASQETQYF. For the CDR3, the DNA is TGTGCCAGTAGTAAGGATGGGGGGGCTTCGCAAGAGACCCAGTACTTC.

The rearrangement uses TRBV20-1 and TRBJ1-5; D uncertain. The V end lost 4 bases, the J end lost 6 bases, and 13 bases lay between the germline ends. The CDR3 covers 13 residues. Germline CDR1 DFQATT, CDR2 SNEGSKA (reference sequence). CDR3 sequence (DNA): TGCAGTGCTACCCACGGAGGCGGTCAGCCCCAGCATTTT. It codes for CSATHGGGQPQHF.

V is TRBV30 and J is TRBJ1-6; the D gene is possibly TRBD1 (5 bases). Germline lookup yields CDR1 GTSNPN and CDR2 SVGIG (reference sequence). V was clipped by 1 base and J by 8 bases, with 15 bases between them. The CDR3 runs 15 residues. CDR3 nucleotide sequence: TGTGCCTGGAGTGCGAGGGACCTTCAGGATTCACCCCTCCACTTT. Its protein product is CAWSARDLQDSPLHF.

The chain employs TRBV11-2 and TRBJ2-6, with D uncertain. Trimming took off 5 bases at V and 4 bases at J, with 12 bases between the two ends. This CDR3 comprises 15 residues. Germline assignment: CDR1 SGHAT and CDR2 FQNNGV. The CDR3 here is CASSPRSGGANVLTF. CDR3 bases: TGTGCCAGCAGCCCACGGTCGGGCGGGGCCAACGTCCTGACTTTC.

This clonotype was seen only once. The chain is built from TRBV9 and TRBJ2-6, with D hard to call. The germline V gene has CDR1 SGDLS and CDR2 YYNGEE. V lost 0 bases, J lost 4 bases, and 8 bases lay in between. The CDR3 covers 15 residues. Here the CDR3 DNA reads TGTGCCAGCAGCGTAGGGGCGCGAGGGGCCAACGTCCTGACTTTC. This encodes CASSVGARGANVLTF.

The V and J genes are TRBV7-2 and TRBJ2-3; the D is unclear. V was pared by 1 base and J by 3 bases, with 8 bases between. The CDR3 has 14 residues. Germline values: CDR1 SGHTA, CDR2 FQGNSA. CDR3 sequence: CASSLEGRTDTQYF. The CDR3 DNA sequence: TGTGCCAGCAGCTTAGAGGGAAGGACAGATACGCAGTATTTT.

The J gene is TRBJ2-3, the V gene TRBV9; 13 bases line up with TRBD2. CDR1 is SGDLS, CDR2 YYNGEE, per germline. V was clipped by 4 bases and J by 6 bases; unmatched bases: 11. CDR3 length equals 17 residues. The CDR3 loop reads CASSPTWTSGGPDTQYF. The CDR3 nucleotides read TGTGCCAGCAGCCCGACCTGGACTAGCGGGGGCCCCGATACGCAGTATTTT.

A single count supports this clonotype. In nucleotides, the CDR3 is TGCAGCGTTCGCAACGAAAAACTGTTTTTT. Translating it yields CSVRNEKLFF. The chain uses TRBV29-1 and TRBJ1-4; D remains unclear. Germline CDR1 SQVTM, CDR2 ANQGSEA. V dropped 5 bases and J dropped 8 bases, with 6 bases sitting between them. The CDR3 extends over 10 amino acids. The full variable domain, its missing parts supplied by reference TRBV29-1 and TRBJ1-4, is SAVISQKPSRDICQRGTSLTIQCQVDSQVTMMFWYRQQPGQSLTLIATANQGSEATYESGFVIDKFPISRPNLTFSTLTVSNMSPEDSSIYLCSVRNEKLFFGSGTQLSVL.

The V and J genes are TRBV9 and TRBJ2-7; maybe TRBD2 (7 bases). V lost 4 bases to trimming and J lost 7 bases, with 18 bases between them. The CDR3 has 14 amino acids. Germline V CDR1 and CDR2: SGDLS, YYNGEE. CDR3 nucleotides: TGTGCCAGCAGCCTCAGATCGGGGGGCGGAGAGCAGTACTTC. Its protein is CASSLRSGGGEQYF.

This chain joins TRBV20-1 and TRBJ1-1; D may be TRBD1 (6 bases). V was cut by 0 bases and J by 6 bases, with 17 bases left in between. The germline CDR1 and CDR2 sequences are DFQATT and SNEGSKA (reference sequence). The CDR3 covers 15 residues. The CDR3 DNA reads as TGCAGTGCTAGAGAGCCAACAGGGTCGCACGCTGAAGCTTTCTTT. It encodes CSAREPTGSHAEAFF.

A single count supports this clonotype. V is TRBV14 and J is TRBJ2-3; D is perhaps TRBD2 (6 bases). This CDR3 spans 15 amino acids. Trimming took 4 bases from V and 4 from J, leaving 15 bases between them. Per germline, CDR1 SGHDN and CDR2 FVKESK. Written as DNA, the CDR3 is TGTGCCAGCAGCCTATGGGGAGGCCACCCAGATACGCAGTATTTT. Protein sequence: CASSLWGGHPDTQYF.

CDR3 nucleotide sequence: TGTGCCAGCAGTTACCAGACAGGGGGTGGAGGCTACACCTTC. Translating it yields CASSYQTGGGGYTF. V is TRBV6-6 and J is TRBJ1-2, with 9 positions matching TRBD1. The CDR3 totals 14 residues. Looked up from germline, CDR1 is MNHNY and CDR2 is SVGAGI (reference sequence). With 2 bases clipped from V and 8 bases from J, the junction kept 6 bases outside the gene matches.

The genes are TRBV19 and TRBJ2-7, with TRBD2 matching over 14 bases. Germline V CDR1 and CDR2: LNHDA, SQIVND (reference sequence). The V segment lost 3 bases and the J segment 7 bases; nucleotides outside the gene matches: 8. This CDR3 is 16 amino acids long. The CDR3 sequence: CASSIPGLAGGQEQYF. As DNA, the CDR3 is TGTGCCAGTAGTATCCCAGGACTAGCGGGGGGCCAGGAGCAGTACTTC.

Only one count was recorded for this clonotype. This chain uses TRBV2 with TRBJ2-1, with TRBD1 as a possible D gene (6 bases). Deletions cut 4 bases from V and 4 bases from J, with 17 bases between. This CDR3 comprises 16 residues. Germline V gives CDR1 SNHLY, CDR2 FYNNEI. The CDR3 nucleotides are TGTGCCAGCAGTGCCCCAACAGGGTCTCGATACAATGAGCAGTTCTTC. As protein: CASSAPTGSRYNEQFF.

The V and J genes are TRBV6-5 and TRBJ1-2, with D possibly being TRBD1 (6 bases). Trimming pared 10 bases from V and 4 bases from J, leaving 16 bases between. Per the germline V gene, CDR1 is MNHEY and CDR2 is SVGAGI. CDR3 size: 13 residues. CDR3 in DNA: TGTGCCACCGAAGGGACACCAGGCTATGGCTACACCTTC. It yields the protein CATEGTPGYGYTF.

The rearrangement links TRBV4-1 to TRBJ1-5, with D possibly TRBD1 on 5 matching bases. The CDR3 runs to 14 residues. Trimming removed 6 bases from V and 5 bases from J, with 14 bases in between. CDR1 and CDR2 (germline): MGHRA, YSYEKL. The CDR3 DNA reads as TGCGCCAGCAGAGAACAGAGGGGATATCAGCCCCAGCATTTT. Translation: CASREQRGYQPQHF.

The rearrangement joins TRBV24-1 to TRBJ2-1, with 8 bases matching TRBD2. The CDR3 length is 11 residues. Trimming took 9 bases from V and 8 from J; bases not matched to a gene: 2. Germline CDR1 is KGHDR and CDR2 is SFDVKD. CDR3 DNA sequence: TGTGCCACCGGGACTAGGGATGAGCAGTTCTTC. It encodes CATGTRDEQFF.

This clonotype has a single count. This sequence joins TRBV11-2 and TRBJ2-5; the D is unclear. The CDR3 runs 14 residues. Germline V gene lookup returns CDR1 SGHAT and CDR2 FQNNGV. The V gene lost 5 bases and the J gene lost 2 bases, with 12 bases spanning the gap. The CDR3 here is CASSPDDLQETQYF. CDR3 nucleotides: TGTGCCAGCAGCCCGGACGACCTACAAGAGACCCAGTACTTC.